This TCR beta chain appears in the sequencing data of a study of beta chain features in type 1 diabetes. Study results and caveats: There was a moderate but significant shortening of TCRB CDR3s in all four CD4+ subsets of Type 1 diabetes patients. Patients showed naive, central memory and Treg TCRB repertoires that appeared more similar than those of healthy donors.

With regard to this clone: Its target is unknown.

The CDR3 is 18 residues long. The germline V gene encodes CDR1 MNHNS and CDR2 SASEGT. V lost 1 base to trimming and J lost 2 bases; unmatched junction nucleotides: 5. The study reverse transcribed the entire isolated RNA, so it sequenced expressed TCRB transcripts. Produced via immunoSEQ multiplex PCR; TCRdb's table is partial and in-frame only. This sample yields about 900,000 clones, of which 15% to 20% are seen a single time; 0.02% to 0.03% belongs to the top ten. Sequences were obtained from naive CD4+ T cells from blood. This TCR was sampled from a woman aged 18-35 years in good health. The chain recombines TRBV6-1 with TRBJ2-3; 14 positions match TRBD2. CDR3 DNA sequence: TGTGCCAGCAGTGAAGTTATGACTAGCGGGAGGGCCACAGATACGCAGTATTTT. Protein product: CASSEVMTSGRATDTQYF.